The present T cell receptor (beta chain) was sequenced within a study of blood T cell repertoires in COVID-19. Looking at the study overall: Acute and convalescent COVID-19 samples came from the United States, Italy and Spain. T cells, B-cell-depleted T cells, or PBMCs supplied cDNA or gDNA.

Authors' processing steps: Amplifying reference gene primers gave estimates of nucleated cell counts. The table came from immunoSEQ multiplex PCR; TCRdb's copy has only in-frame clones and leaves some out. The D gene and trimming were derived from the DNA, and the V and J assignments and clone size from that table. The profile shows about 40,000 clones, around 92% of them singletons. The CDR3 length is 11 residues. Germline CDR1 reads DFQATT; CDR2 reads SNEGSKA (reference sequence). The V end was cut by 3 bases, the J end by 5 bases, with 8 bases between. The sequenced material came from peripheral blood. The origin of this receptor is an elderly woman with acute or convalescent COVID-19. V and J are TRBV20-1 and TRBJ2-7, with D possibly TRBD1 on 6 matching bases. The CDR3 region is CSARGHDEQYF. DNA of the CDR3: TGCAGTGCTAGGGGACACGACGAGCAGTACTTC.